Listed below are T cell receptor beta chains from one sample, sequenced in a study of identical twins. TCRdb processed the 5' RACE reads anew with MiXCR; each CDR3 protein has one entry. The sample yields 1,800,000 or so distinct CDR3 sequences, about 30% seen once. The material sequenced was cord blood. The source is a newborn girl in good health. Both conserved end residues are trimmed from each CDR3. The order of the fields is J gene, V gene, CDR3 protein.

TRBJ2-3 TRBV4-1 ASSQKADTQY
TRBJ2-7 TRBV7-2 ASSRQMGAYEQY
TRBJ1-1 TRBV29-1 SVVEAEAF
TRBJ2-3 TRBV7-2 ASSSYTDMQY
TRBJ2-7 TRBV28 ASSFGQENSYEQY
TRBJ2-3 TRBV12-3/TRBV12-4 ASSGRLSTDTQY
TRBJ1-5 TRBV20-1 SARTGNSNRPQH
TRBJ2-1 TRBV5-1 ASSSNRSQDESSYNEQF
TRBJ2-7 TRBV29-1 SVEERLAGRSGYEQY
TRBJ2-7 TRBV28 ASSLLGQTSGSYEQY
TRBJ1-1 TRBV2 ASSEERNTEAF
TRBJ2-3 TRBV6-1 ASSENWSTDTQY
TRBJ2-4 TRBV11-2 ASSLGTGGRDENIQY
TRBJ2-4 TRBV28 ASNRGSIAKNIQY
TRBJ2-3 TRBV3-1 ASSHWTSDTQY
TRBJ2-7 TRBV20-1 SARVGTGYYEQY
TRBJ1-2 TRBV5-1 ASSPRSSNYGYT
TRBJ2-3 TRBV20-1 SAIQSDTQY